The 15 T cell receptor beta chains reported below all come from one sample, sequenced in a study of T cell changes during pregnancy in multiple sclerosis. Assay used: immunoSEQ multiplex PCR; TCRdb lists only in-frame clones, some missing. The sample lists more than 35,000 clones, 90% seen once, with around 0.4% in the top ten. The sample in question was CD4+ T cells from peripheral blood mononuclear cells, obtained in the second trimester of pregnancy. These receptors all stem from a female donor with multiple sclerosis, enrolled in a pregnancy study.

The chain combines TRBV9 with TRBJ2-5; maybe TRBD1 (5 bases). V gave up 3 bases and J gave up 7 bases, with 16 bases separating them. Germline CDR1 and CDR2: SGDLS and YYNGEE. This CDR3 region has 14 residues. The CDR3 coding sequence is TGTGCCAGCAGCGCCGACTTGGGGCAGACGACCCAGTACTTC. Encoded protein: CASSADLGQTTQYF. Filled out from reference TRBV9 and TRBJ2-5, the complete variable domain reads DSGVTQTPKHLITATGQRVTLRCSPRSGDLSVYWYQQSLDQGLQFLIQYYNGEERAKGNILERFSAQQFPDLHSELNLSSLELGDSALYFCASSADLGQTTQYFGPGTRLLVL.

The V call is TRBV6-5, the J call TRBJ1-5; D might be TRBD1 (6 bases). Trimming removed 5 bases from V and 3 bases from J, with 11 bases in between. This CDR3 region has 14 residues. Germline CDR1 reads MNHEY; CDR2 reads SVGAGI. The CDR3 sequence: CASSTDRNNQPQHF. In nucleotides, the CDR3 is TGTGCCAGCAGTACCGACAGGAACAATCAGCCCCAGCATTTT.

CDR3 region: CASSQEFFGTGSKDTEAFF. CDR3 coding DNA: TGTGCCAGCAGCCAAGAATTCTTCGGTACAGGGAGTAAGGACACTGAAGCTTTCTTT. The chain employs TRBV4-2 and TRBJ1-1, with a tentative D call TRBD1 (6 bases). CDR1 is LGHNA, CDR2 YNFKEQ, per germline. Trimming took 0 bases from V and 3 from J, leaving 23 bases between them. This CDR3 contains 19 residues.

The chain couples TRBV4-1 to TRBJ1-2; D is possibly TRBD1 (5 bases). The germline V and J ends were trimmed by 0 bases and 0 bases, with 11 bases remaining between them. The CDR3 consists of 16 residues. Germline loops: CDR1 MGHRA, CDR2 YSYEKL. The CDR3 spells CASSQDPRAANYGYTF. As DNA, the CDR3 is TGCGCCAGCAGCCAAGACCCCAGGGCGGCTAACTATGGCTACACCTTC.

CDR3 in DNA: TGTGCCAGCCATGCGGACTCTGGAAACACCATATATTTT. It is translated as CASHADSGNTIYF. The chain carries TRBV2 and TRBJ1-3; no clear D. Trimming shortened V by 8 bases and J by 0 bases, and 8 bases separated the two germline ends. Germline-derived CDR1 and CDR2 are SNHLY and FYNNEI. This CDR3 has 13 residues.

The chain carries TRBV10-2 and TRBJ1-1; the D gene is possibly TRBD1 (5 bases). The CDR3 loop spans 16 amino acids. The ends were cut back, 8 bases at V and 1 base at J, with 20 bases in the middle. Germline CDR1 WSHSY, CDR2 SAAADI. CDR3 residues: CASGRTRSLGNTEAFF. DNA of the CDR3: TGCGCCAGCGGGCGGACACGCTCCCTGGGGAACACTGAAGCTTTCTTT.

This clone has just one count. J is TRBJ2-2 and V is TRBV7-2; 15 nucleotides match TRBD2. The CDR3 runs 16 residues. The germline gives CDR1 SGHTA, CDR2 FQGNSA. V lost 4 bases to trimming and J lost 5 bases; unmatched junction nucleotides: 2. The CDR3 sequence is CASSSGTSGGTGELFF. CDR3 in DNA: TGTGCCAGCAGCTCCGGGACTAGCGGGGGGACCGGGGAGCTGTTTTTT.

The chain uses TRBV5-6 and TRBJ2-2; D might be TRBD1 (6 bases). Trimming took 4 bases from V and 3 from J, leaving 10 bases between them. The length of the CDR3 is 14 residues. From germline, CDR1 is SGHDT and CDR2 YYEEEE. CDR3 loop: CASSTGTYTGELFF. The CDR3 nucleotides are TGTGCCAGCAGCACCGGGACATACACCGGGGAGCTGTTTTTT.

CDR3: CASSLTRGRWAYEQYF. The CDR3 nucleotides read TGTGCCAGCAGCTTAACCAGGGGGCGATGGGCCTACGAGCAGTACTTC. The J gene is TRBJ2-7, the V gene TRBV7-2, with 8 bases identical to TRBD1. Germline values: CDR1 SGHTA, CDR2 FQGNSA. V lost 2 bases to trimming and J lost 2 bases; unmatched junction nucleotides: 8. The CDR3 is made up of 16 amino acids.

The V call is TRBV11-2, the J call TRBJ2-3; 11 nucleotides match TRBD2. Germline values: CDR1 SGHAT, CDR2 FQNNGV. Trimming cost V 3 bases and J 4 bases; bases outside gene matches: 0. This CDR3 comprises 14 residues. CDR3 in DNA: TGTGCCAGCAGCTTGACTAGCGGGGCAGATACGCAGTATTTT. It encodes CASSLTSGADTQYF. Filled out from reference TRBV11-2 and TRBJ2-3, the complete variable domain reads EAGVAQSPRYKIIEKRQSVAFWCNPISGHATLYWYQQILGQGPKLLIQFQNNGVVDDSQLPKDRFSAERLKGVDSTLKIQPAKLEDSAVYLCASSLTSGADTQYFGPGTRLTVL.

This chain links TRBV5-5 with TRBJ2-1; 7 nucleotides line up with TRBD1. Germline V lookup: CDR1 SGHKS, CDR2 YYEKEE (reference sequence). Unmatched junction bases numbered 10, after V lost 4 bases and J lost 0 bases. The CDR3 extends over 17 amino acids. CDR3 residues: CASSRDSQTSSYNEQFF. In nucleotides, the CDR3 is TGTGCCAGCAGCCGGGACAGCCAAACCAGCTCCTACAATGAGCAGTTCTTC.

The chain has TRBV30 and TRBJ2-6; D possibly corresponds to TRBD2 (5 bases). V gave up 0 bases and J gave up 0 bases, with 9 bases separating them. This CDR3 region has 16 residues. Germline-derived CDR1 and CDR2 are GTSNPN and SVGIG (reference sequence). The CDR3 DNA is TGTGCCTGGAGTGTACGAGCGGACTCTGGGGCCAACGTCCTGACTTTC. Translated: CAWSVRADSGANVLTF.

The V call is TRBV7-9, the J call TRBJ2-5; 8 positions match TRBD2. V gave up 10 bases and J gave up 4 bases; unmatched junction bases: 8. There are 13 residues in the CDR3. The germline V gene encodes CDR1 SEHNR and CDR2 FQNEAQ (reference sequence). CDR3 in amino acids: CAISSGSLETQYF. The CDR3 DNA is TGTGCCATCTCAAGCGGGAGCCTAGAGACCCAGTACTTC. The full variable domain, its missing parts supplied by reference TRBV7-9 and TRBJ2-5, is DTGVSQNPRHKITKRGQNVTFRCDPISEHNRLYWYRQTLGQGPEFLTYFQNEAQLEKSRLLSDRFSAERPKGSFSTLEIQRTEQGDSAMYLCAISSGSLETQYFGPGTRLLVL.

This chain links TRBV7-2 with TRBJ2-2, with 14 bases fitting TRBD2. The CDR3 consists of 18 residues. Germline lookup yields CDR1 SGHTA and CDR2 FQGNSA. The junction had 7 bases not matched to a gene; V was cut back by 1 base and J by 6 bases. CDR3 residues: CASSLGTSGGTGAGELFF. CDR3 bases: TGTGCCAGCAGCTTAGGGACTAGCGGGGGGACGGGAGCCGGGGAGCTGTTTTTT.

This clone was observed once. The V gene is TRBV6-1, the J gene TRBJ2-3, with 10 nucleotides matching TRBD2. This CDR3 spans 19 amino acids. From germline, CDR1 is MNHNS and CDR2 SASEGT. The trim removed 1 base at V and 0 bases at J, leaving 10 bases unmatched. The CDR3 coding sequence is TGTGCCAGCAGTGAAGTTCGGCTAGCGGGAGTCGCCAGCACAGATACGCAGTATTTT. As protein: CASSEVRLAGVASTDTQYF.